The 16 T cell receptor beta chains reported below all come from one sample, sequenced in a study of neurological immune-mediated disorders. TCRdb ran MiXCR on the 5' RACE reads and lists one entry per CDR3 protein. This sample has 15,000 to 20,000 distinct CDR3 sequences; about 10% occur once, and the top ten carry roughly 29%. Material: CD8+ T cells from blood. Receptors were obtained from a woman aged 45-65 years in good health.

This clonotype has ten or more counts. The chain recombines TRBV10-3 with TRBJ1-1; tentatively, D is TRBD1 (6 bases). The CDR3 contains 12 residues. Germline CDR1 ENHRY, CDR2 SYGVKD. Between the trimmed V and J ends, which lost 6 bases and 1 base, there was a span of 6 bases. The CDR3 loop is CAIRGANTEAFF. In DNA form, the CDR3 reads TGTGCCATCAGGGGGGCGAACACTGAAGCTTTCTTT.

This clonotype appeared many times. This rearrangement joins TRBV29-1 to TRBJ2-7; no firm D call. CDR1 is SQVTM, CDR2 ANQGSEA, per germline. The CDR3 length is 12 residues. The V end was cut by 4 bases, the J end by 1 base, with 8 bases between. CDR3 sequence reads: CSVADPSYEQYF. The CDR3 DNA sequence: TGCAGCGTTGCTGACCCATCCTACGAGCAGTACTTC.

This clonotype was observed many times. The chain uses TRBV5-1 and TRBJ2-1; TRBD2 aligns across 7 bases. The V gene end was trimmed by 2 bases and the J gene end by 4 bases; junction bases not matched to a gene: 9. The germline V gene has CDR1 SGHRS and CDR2 YFSETQ. The CDR3 loop spans 16 amino acids. The CDR3, as DNA: TGCGCCAGCAGCTTCTGGCTAGCGGCAGATTACAATGAGCAGTTCTTC. Protein product: CASSFWLAADYNEQFF.

This clonotype was recorded at least ten times. The V and J genes are TRBV28 and TRBJ2-1, with D hard to call. V was pared by 8 bases and J by 0 bases, with 11 bases between. This CDR3 has 14 residues. Germline V gene sequence: CDR1 MDHEN, CDR2 SYDVKM. This CDR3 is CASLKARSYNEQFF. The CDR3 DNA follows: TGTGCCAGCCTAAAGGCCCGCTCCTACAATGAGCAGTTCTTC.

This clonotype is labeled as medium-sized. The rearrangement links TRBV5-6 to TRBJ2-2, with 15 bases aligning to TRBD2. Germline assignment: CDR1 SGHDT and CDR2 YYEEEE. V dropped 5 bases and J dropped 4; count of bases not matched to a gene: 12. The CDR3 totals 19 residues. The CDR3 DNA is TGTGCCAGCAGTTCGTCCGGACTAGCGGGAGGGCTGGTCACCGGGGAGCTGTTTTTT. This sequence encodes CASSSSGLAGGLVTGELFF.

At least ten counts were recorded for this clonotype. The J gene is TRBJ2-7, the V gene TRBV3-1, with D unclear. The germline gives CDR1 LGHDT, CDR2 YNNKEL (reference sequence). The CDR3 is 14 amino acids. V was trimmed by 1 base and J by 2 bases, leaving 9 bases between them. The CDR3 bases are TGTGCCAGCAGCCAAGGGTTCGCGACCTACGAGCAGTACTTC. This gives the protein CASSQGFATYEQYF.

This clonotype has at least ten counts. The chain couples TRBV19 to TRBJ2-7, with D perhaps TRBD2 (6 bases). Germline CDR1 is LNHDA and CDR2 is SQIVND (reference sequence). The CDR3 has 16 amino acids. V was clipped by 0 bases and J by 0 bases, with 12 bases between them. CDR3 protein: CASSIDPTRTSYEQYF. Here the CDR3 DNA reads TGTGCCAGTAGTATAGACCCGACTAGAACCTCCTACGAGCAGTACTTC.

This clonotype is termed hyperexpanded. The chain combines TRBV15 with TRBJ2-1, with 10 nucleotides matching TRBD2. The germline CDR1 and CDR2 sequences are LNHNV and YYDKDF (reference sequence). The CDR3 runs to 13 residues. V gave up 3 bases and J gave up 10 bases; unmatched junction bases: 3. The CDR3 nucleotides read TGTGCCACCAGCAGCCTAGCGGGAGAGGAGCAGTTCTTC. It yields the protein CATSSLAGEEQFF.

This clonotype was detected many times. The chain joins TRBV29-1 to TRBJ2-7, with 12 bases identical to TRBD1. V was pared by 5 bases and J by 7 bases, with 6 bases of the junction left unmatched. Germline values: CDR1 SQVTM, CDR2 ANQGSEA. The CDR3 totals 13 residues. Here the CDR3 reads CSVPGTGGREQYF. The CDR3 nucleotides are TGCAGCGTTCCCGGGACAGGGGGCAGAGAGCAGTACTTC.

There are many counts of this clonotype. The chain uses TRBV9 and TRBJ2-5; 8 bases are shared with TRBD1. V was pared by 4 bases and J by 6 bases, with 14 bases of the junction left unmatched. Germline assignment: CDR1 SGDLS and CDR2 YYNGEE. The CDR3 spans 16 residues. Written as DNA, the CDR3 is TGTGCCAGCAGCCCAGGTCCCCGTGGACAGGGACAGACCCAGTACTTC. The encoded protein is CASSPGPRGQGQTQYF.

The gene calls are TRBV7-2 and TRBJ2-3; 9 positions agree with TRBD2. With 5 bases clipped from V and 1 base from J, the junction kept 7 bases outside the gene matches. CDR3 length equals 16 residues. From germline, CDR1 is SGHTA and CDR2 FQGNSA. The CDR3 DNA sequence: TGTGCCAGCAGCAACGGGGGCGGGAGGGGCACAGATACGCAGTATTTT. Protein: CASSNGGGRGTDTQYF.

The chain recombines TRBV6-2 or TRBV6-3 with TRBJ2-5; no clear D. Trimming removed 2 bases from V and 5 bases from J, with 6 bases in between. CDR3 length: 12 amino acids. Germline V lookup: CDR1 MNHEY, CDR2 SVGEGT. Here the CDR3 reads CASSYPRETQYF. The CDR3 coding sequence is TGTGCCAGCAGTTACCCCAGGGAGACCCAGTACTTC.

This clonotype was detected ten times or more. The chain uses TRBV11-1 and TRBJ2-7, with TRBD2 identical over 8 bases. Germline assignment: CDR1 SGHAT and CDR2 FQDESV (reference sequence). The V segment lost 7 bases and the J segment 3 bases; nucleotides outside the gene matches: 8. The CDR3 contains 14 residues. CDR3: CASTPDSGNYEQYF. In DNA, the CDR3 is TGTGCCAGCACCCCGGATAGCGGGAACTACGAGCAGTACTTC.

This clonotype was seen at least ten times. The chain employs TRBV29-1 and TRBJ2-7; TRBD2 matches 7 bases. Germline V CDR1 and CDR2: SQVTM, ANQGSEA. With V trimmed by 7 bases and J by 2 bases, 8 bases remained unmatched. This CDR3 comprises 13 residues. CDR3 region: CSGQSGATYEQYF. CDR3 DNA: TGCAGCGGACAAAGCGGGGCAACCTACGAGCAGTACTTC.

This clonotype was seen repeatedly, ten times or more. The chain links TRBV7-9 to TRBJ2-1, with D possibly being TRBD2 (6 bases). V gave up 2 bases and J gave up 14 bases, with 10 bases separating them. The germline gives CDR1 SEHNR, CDR2 FQNEAQ (reference sequence). The CDR3 runs 11 residues. The CDR3 DNA is TGTGCCAGCAGCTTAACGGGGGACGAGTTCTTC. It specifies CASSLTGDEFF.

This clonotype was seen repeatedly, ten times or more. The chain has TRBV20-1 and TRBJ2-5; D perhaps matches TRBD2 (5 bases). The CDR3 length is 14 residues. The V gene lost 0 bases and the J gene lost 3 bases, with 11 bases spanning the gap. Germline V gene sequence: CDR1 DFQATT, CDR2 SNEGSKA (reference sequence). CDR3 nucleotides: TGCAGTGCTAGAGATCGGCACGGGGAAGAGACCCAGTACTTC. It yields the protein CSARDRHGEETQYF.